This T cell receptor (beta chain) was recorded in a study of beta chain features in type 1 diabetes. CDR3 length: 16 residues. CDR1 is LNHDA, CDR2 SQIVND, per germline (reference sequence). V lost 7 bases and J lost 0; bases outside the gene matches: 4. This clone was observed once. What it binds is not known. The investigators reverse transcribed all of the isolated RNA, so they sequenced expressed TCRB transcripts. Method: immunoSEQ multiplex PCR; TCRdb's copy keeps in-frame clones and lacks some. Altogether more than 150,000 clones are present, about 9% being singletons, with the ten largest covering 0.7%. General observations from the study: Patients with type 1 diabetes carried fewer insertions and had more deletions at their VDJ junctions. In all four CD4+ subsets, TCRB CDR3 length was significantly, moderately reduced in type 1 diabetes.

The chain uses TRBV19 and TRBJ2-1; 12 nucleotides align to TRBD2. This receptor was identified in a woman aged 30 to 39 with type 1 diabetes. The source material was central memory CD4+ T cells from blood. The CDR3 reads CASIKTSGSSYNEQFF. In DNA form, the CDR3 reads TGTGCCAGTATCAAGACTAGCGGGAGCTCCTACAATGAGCAGTTCTTC.